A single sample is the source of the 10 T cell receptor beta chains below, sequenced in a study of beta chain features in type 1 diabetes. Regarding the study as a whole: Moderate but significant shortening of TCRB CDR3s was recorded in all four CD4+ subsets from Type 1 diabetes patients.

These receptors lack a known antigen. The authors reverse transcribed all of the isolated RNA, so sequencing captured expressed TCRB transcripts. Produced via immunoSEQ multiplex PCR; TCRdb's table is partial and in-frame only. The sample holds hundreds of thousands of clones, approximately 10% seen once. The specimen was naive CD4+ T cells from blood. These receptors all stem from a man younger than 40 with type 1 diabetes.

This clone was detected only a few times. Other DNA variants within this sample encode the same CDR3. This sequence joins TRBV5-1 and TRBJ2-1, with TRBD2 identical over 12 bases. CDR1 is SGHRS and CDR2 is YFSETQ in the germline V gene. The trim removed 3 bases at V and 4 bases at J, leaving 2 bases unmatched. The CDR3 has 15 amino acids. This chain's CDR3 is CASSSTSGGYNEQFF. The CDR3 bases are TGCGCCAGCAGCTCGACTAGCGGGGGATACAATGAGCAGTTCTTC.

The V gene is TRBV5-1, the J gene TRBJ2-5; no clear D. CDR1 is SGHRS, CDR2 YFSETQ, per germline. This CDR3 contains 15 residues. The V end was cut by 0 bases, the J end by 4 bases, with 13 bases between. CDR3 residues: CASSLGAGAPETQYF. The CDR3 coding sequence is TGCGCCAGCAGCTTGGGGGCAGGCGCCCCAGAGACCCAGTACTTC.

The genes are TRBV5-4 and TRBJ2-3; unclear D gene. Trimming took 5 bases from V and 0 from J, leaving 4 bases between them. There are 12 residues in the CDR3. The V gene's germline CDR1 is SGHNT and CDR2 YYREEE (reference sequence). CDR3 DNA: TGTGCCAGCAGTCCTAGCACAGATACGCAGTATTTT. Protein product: CASSPSTDTQYF.

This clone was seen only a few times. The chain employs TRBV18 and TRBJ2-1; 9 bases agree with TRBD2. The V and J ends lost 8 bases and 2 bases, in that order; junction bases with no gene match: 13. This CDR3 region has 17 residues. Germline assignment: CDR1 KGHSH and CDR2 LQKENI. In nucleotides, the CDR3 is TGTGCCAGCCGCAGGGCTAGCGGGGAACTCACCTACAATGAGCAGTTCTTC. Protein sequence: CASRRASGELTYNEQFF.

The CDR3 sequence: CASSQDRNTEAFF. CDR3 DNA: TGCGCCAGCAGCCAAGACAGGAACACTGAAGCTTTCTTT. This chain joins TRBV5-1 and TRBJ1-1, with D perhaps matching TRBD1 (5 bases). The length of the CDR3 is 13 residues. Per germline, CDR1 SGHRS and CDR2 YFSETQ. V gave up 4 bases and J gave up 1 base, with 8 bases separating them. The variable domain in full, with the rest retrieved from reference TRBV5-1 and TRBJ1-1, is KAGVTQTPRYLIKTRGQQVTLSCSPISGHRSVSWYQQTPGQGLQFLFEYFSETQRNKGNFPGRFSGRQFSNSRSEMNVSTLELGDSALYLCASSQDRNTEAFFGQGTRLTVV.

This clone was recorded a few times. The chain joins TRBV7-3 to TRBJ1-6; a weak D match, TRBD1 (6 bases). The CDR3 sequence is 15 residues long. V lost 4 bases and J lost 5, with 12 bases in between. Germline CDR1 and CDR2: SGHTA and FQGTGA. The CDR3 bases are TGTGCCAGCAGCTCCTCGGGGGGCAATAATTCACCCCTCCACTTT. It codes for CASSSSGGNNSPLHF.

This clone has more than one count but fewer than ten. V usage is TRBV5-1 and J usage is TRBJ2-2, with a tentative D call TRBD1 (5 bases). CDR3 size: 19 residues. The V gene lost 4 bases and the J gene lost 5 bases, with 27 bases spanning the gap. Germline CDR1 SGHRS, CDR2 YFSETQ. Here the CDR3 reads CASSRNPTPGSAGTGELFF. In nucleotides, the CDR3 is TGCGCCAGCAGCCGTAACCCTACACCAGGGTCGGCTGGGACCGGGGAGCTGTTTTTT. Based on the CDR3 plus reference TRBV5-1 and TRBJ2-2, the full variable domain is KAGVTQTPRYLIKTRGQQVTLSCSPISGHRSVSWYQQTPGQGLQFLFEYFSETQRNKGNFPGRFSGRQFSNSRSEMNVSTLELGDSALYLCASSRNPTPGSAGTGELFFGEGSRLTVL.

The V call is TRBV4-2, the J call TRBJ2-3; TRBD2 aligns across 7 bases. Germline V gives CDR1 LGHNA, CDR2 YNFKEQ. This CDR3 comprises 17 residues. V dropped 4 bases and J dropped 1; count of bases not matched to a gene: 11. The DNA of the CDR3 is TGTGCCAGCAGCCTGGGGATGGCGGGGGTCGGCACAGATACGCAGTATTTT. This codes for CASSLGMAGVGTDTQYF.

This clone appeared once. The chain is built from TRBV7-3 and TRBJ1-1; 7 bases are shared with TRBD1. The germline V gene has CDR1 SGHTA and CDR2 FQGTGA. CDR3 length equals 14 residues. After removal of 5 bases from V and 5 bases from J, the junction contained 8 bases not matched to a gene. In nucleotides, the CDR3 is TGTGCCAGCAGCACGGAGGGGGCCGGGACTGAAGCTTTCTTT. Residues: CASSTEGAGTEAFF.

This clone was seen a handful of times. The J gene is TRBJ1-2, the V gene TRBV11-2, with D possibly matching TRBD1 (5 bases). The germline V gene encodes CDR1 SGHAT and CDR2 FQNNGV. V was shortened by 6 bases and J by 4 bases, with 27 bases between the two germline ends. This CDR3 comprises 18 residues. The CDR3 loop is CASSSNRVRAGSLYGYTF. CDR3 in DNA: TGTGCCAGCAGTTCAAATCGGGTCAGGGCCGGGTCCCTCTATGGCTACACCTTC.